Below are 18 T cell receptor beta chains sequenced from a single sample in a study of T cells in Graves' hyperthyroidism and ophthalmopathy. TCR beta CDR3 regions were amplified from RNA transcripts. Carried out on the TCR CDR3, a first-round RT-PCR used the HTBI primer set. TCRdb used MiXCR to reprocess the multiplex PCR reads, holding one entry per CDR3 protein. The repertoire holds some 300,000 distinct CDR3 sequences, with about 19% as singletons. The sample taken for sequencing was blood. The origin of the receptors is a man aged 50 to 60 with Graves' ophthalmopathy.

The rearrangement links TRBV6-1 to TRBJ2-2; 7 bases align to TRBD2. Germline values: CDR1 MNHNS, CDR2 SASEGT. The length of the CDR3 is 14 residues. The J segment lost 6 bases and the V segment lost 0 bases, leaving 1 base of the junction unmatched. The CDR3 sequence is CASSEAGRAGELFF. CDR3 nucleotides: TGTGCCAGCAGTGAAGCAGGGAGGGCCGGGGAGCTGTTTTTT.

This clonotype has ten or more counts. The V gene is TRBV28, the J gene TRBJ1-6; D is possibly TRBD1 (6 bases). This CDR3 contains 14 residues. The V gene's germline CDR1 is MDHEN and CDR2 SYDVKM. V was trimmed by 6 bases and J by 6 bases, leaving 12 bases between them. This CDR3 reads CASRRDRINSPLHF. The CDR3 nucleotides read TGTGCCAGCAGGAGAGACAGGATTAATTCACCCCTCCACTTT. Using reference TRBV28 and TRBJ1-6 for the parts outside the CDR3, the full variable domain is DVKVTQSSRYLVKRTGEKVFLECVQDMDHENMFWYRQDPGLGLRLIYFSYDVKMKEKGDIPEGYSVSREKKERFSLILESASTNQTSMYLCASRRDRINSPLHFGNGTRLTVT.

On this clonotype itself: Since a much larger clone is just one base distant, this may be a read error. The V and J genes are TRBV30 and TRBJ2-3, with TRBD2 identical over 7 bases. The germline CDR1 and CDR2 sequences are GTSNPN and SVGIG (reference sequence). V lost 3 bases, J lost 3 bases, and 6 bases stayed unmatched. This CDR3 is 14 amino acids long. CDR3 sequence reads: CAWSDLRGTDTQYF. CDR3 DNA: TGTGCCTGGAGCGACCTGCGGGGGACAGATACGCAGTATTTT. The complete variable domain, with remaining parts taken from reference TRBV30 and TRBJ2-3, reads SQTIHQWPATLVQPVGSPLSLECTVEGTSNPNLYWYRQAAGRGLQLLFYSVGIGQISSEVPQNLSASRPQDRQFILSSKKLLLSDSGFYLCAWSDLRGTDTQYFGPGTRLTVL.

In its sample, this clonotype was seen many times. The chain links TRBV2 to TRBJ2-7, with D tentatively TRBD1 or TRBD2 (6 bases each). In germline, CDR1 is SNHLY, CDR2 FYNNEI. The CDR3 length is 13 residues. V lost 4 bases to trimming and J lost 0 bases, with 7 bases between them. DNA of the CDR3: TGTGCCAGCAGTGGGGGGGCCTCCTACGAGCAGTACTTC. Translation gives CASSGGASYEQYF.

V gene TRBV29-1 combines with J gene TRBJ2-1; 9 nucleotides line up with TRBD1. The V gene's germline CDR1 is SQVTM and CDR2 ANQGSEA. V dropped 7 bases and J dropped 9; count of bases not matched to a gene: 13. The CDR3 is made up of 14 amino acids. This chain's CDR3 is CSGSQTGGGGEQFF. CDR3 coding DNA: TGCAGCGGGTCGCAAACAGGGGGCGGAGGTGAGCAGTTCTTC.

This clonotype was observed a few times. The CDR3 region has the DNA TGCAGCGTTGCTCTACAGGGGCGGCGAACAGATACGCAGTATTTT. Translating it yields CSVALQGRRTDTQYF. This chain uses TRBV29-1 with TRBJ2-3; TRBD1 agrees at 7 bases. The CDR3 sequence is 15 residues long. V shed 4 bases, J shed 3 bases, and the junction held 10 bases outside the gene matches. Germline loops: CDR1 SQVTM, CDR2 ANQGSEA.

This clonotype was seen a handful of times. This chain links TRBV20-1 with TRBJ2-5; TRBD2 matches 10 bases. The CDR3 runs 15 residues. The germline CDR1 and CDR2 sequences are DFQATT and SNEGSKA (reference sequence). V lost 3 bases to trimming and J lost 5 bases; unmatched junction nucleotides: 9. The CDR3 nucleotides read TGCAGTGCTAGTCGTACTAGCGGGACGGGGGAGACCCAGTACTTC. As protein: CSASRTSGTGETQYF.

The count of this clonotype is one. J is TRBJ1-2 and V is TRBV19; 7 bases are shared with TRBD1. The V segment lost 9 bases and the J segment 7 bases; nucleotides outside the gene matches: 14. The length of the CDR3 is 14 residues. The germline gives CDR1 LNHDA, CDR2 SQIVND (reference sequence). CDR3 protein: CASNPTGDGVGYTF. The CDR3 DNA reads TGTGCCAGCAACCCAACAGGGGATGGTGTTGGCTACACCTTC.

The DNA of the CDR3 is TGTGCCAGCACCTCGGTTGATTGGGGTATCTACGGCTACACCTTC. Its translation: CASTSVDWGIYGYTF. The gene calls are TRBV11-2 and TRBJ1-2; D is unresolved. V lost 7 bases and J 8 bases, leaving 23 bases between the germline ends. The CDR3 is 15 residues long. The germline V gene encodes CDR1 SGHAT and CDR2 FQNNGV.

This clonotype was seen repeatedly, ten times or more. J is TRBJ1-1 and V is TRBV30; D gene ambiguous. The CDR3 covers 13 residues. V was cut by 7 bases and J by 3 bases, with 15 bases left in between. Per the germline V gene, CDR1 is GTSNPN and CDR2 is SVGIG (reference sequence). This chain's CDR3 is CASLSREDTEAFF. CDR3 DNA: TGTGCCTCTCTGTCCCGGGAGGACACTGAAGCTTTCTTT.

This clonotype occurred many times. In DNA form, the CDR3 reads TGTGCCTGGAGTGTAACCGAAGGGCAAAGTGGCTACACCTTC. This encodes CAWSVTEGQSGYTF. The chain couples TRBV30 to TRBJ1-2; D remains ambiguous. This CDR3 spans 14 amino acids. CDR1 is GTSNPN, CDR2 SVGIG, per germline (reference sequence). Trimming pared 0 bases from V and 7 bases from J, leaving 15 bases between.

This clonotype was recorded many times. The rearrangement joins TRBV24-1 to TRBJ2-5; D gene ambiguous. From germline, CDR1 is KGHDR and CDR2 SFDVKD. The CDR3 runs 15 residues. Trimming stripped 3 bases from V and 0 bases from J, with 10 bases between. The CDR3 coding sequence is TGTGCCACCAGTGATGCGACAAGAGACCAAGAGACCCAGTACTTC. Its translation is CATSDATRDQETQYF.

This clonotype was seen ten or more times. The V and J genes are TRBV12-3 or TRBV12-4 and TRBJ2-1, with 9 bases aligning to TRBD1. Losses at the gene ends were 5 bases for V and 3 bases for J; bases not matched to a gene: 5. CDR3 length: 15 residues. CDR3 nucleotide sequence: TGTGCCAGCAGTCCGGGGACAGGGTTCTACAATGAGCAGTTCTTC. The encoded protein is CASSPGTGFYNEQFF.

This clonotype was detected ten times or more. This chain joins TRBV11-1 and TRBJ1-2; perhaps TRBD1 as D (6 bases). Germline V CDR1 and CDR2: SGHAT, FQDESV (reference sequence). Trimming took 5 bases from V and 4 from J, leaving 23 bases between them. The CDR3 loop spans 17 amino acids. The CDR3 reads CASSGVNRDTSSYGYTF. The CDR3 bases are TGTGCCAGCAGCGGAGTTAACCGGGACACCTCTTCCTATGGCTACACCTTC.

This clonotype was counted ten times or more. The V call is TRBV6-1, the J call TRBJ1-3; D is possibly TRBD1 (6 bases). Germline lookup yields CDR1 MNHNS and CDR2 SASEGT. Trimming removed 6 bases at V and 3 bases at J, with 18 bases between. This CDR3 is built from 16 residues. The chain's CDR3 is CASSSTGPTYGNTIYF. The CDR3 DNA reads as TGTGCCAGCAGCAGTACAGGGCCGACATATGGAAACACCATATATTTT.

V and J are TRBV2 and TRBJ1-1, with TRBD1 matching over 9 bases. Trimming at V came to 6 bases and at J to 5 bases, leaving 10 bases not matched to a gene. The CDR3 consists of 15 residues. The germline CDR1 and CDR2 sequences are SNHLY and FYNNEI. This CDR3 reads CASRGQGRYGTEAFF. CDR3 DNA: TGTGCCAGCAGGGGACAGGGACGTTACGGTACTGAAGCTTTCTTT.

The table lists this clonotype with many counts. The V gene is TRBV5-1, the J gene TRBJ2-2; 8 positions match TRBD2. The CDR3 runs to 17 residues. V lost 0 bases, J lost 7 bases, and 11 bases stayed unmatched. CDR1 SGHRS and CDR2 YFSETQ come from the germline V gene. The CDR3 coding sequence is TGCGCCAGCAGCTTGGGGACCCCCGGGAGGGCCAACGGGGAGCTGTTTTTT. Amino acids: CASSLGTPGRANGELFF.

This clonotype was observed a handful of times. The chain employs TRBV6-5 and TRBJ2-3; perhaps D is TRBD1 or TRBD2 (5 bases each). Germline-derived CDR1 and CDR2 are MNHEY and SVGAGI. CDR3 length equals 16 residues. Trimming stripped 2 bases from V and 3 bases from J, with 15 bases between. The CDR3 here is CASSYPDGGETDTQYF. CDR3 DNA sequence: TGTGCCAGCAGTTACCCGGATGGGGGAGAGACAGATACGCAGTATTTT.